This T cell receptor (beta chain) was profiled in a study of control samples from healthy donors and cancer patients. Sequencing used immunoSEQ multiplex PCR; TCRdb keeps in-frame clones, though not all of them. The table lists about 120,000 clones, 80% to 90% of them singletons, with about 12% in the top ten. Sequenced input: blood. The clonotype originates from a man in his thirties or forties in good health.

Here the CDR3 reads CASSRSRVNQPQHF. CDR3 nucleotide sequence: TGTGCCAGCAGTCGTAGCCGGGTTAATCAGCCCCAGCATTTT. The rearrangement uses TRBV13 and TRBJ1-5, with unresolved D. The ends were cut back, 6 bases at V and 4 bases at J, with 13 bases in the middle. CDR1 and CDR2 from the germline V gene are PRHDT and FYEKMQ (reference sequence). The CDR3 has 14 residues.